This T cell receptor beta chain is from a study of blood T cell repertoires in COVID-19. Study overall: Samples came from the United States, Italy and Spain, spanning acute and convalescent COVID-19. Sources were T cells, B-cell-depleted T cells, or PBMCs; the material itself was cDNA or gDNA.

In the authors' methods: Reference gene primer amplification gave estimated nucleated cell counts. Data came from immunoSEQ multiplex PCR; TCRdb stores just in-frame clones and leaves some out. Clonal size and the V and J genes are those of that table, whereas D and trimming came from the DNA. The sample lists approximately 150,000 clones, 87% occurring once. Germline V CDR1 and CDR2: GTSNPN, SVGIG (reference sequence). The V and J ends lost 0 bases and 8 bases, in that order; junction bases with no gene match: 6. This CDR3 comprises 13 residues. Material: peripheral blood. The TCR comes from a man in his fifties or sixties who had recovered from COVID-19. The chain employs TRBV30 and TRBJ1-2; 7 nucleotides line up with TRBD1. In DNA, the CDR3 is TGTGCCTGGAGTGTAGCTTCGGACAGGGGCTACACCTTC. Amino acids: CAWSVASDRGYTF.